The rows below give T cell receptor beta chains drawn from one sample of a study of blood T cells in healthy people across ages. TCRdb reprocessed the 5' RACE reads via MiXCR and lists one record per CDR3 protein. This repertoire shows about 970,000 distinct CDR3 sequences, 45% to 60% found once; its top ten account for 20% to 25%. Sequencing input: blood. The receptors originated from a woman aged 55-70 years in good health. The CDR3 runs from the conserved cysteine through the conserved F or W. D genes are given only for firm matches. Size is omitted from some rows. Given values are once, few, many or a class for expanded clones.

d_call: NA
v_call: TRBV4-1
j_call: TRBJ1-6
clone_size: NA
cdr3_nt: TGCGCCAGCAGCCAATCAAACGGACGGGCGGTTGGTTCACCCCTCCACTTT
cdr3_aa: CASSQSNGRAVGSPLHF

d_call: NA
v_call: TRBV19
j_call: TRBJ1-5
clone_size: NA
cdr3_nt: TGTGCCAGTAGTATTGGGGGATTACAGCCCCAGCATTTT
cdr3_aa: CASSIGGLQPQHF

d_call: NA
v_call: TRBV4-1
j_call: TRBJ1-2
clone_size: NA
cdr3_nt: TGCGCCAGCAGCCAAATCAACAGGGACTATGGCTACACCTTC
cdr3_aa: CASSQINRDYGYTF

d_call: TRBD1
v_call: TRBV11-2
j_call: TRBJ2-7
clone_size: few
cdr3_nt: TGTGCCAGCAGCTTCTTGGGACAGGGTTACGAGCAGTACTTC
cdr3_aa: CASSFLGQGYEQYF

d_call: NA
v_call: TRBV6-1
j_call: TRBJ2-7
clone_size: few
cdr3_nt: TGTGCCAGCAGGAGGATACTAGGGGGACGCGACGAGCAGTACTTC
cdr3_aa: CASRRILGGRDEQYF

d_call: NA
v_call: TRBV18
j_call: TRBJ2-3
clone_size: NA
cdr3_nt: TGTGCCAGCTCACCCCCAGGATTAAATACGCAGTATTTT
cdr3_aa: CASSPPGLNTQYF

d_call: NA
v_call: TRBV20-1
j_call: TRBJ2-7
clone_size: once
cdr3_nt: TGCAGTGCTAGCCCTAACATCTACGAGCAGTACTTC
cdr3_aa: CSASPNIYEQYF

d_call: NA
v_call: TRBV15
j_call: TRBJ2-7
clone_size: NA
cdr3_nt: TGTGCCACCAGCAGAGATTACGTTTACGAGCAGTACTTC
cdr3_aa: CATSRDYVYEQYF

d_call: NA
v_call: TRBV20-1
j_call: TRBJ1-1
clone_size: NA
cdr3_nt: TGCAGTGCTAGCCTCCGGGGCAGAATTCTCACTGAAGCTTTCTTT
cdr3_aa: CSASLRGRILTEAFF

d_call: TRBD2
v_call: TRBV3-1
j_call: TRBJ2-7
clone_size: few
cdr3_nt: TGTGCCAGCAGCCAAGAGGGGGGACTAGCAATCCACGAGCAGTACTTC
cdr3_aa: CASSQEGGLAIHEQYF